Below are 14 T cell receptor beta chains sequenced from a single sample in a study of beta chain features in type 1 diabetes (dated by TCRdb to 2016 to 2019). Receptors were amplified or captured by the immunoSEQ multiplex PCR assay. The entire isolated RNA was reverse transcribed using the High Capacity cDNA Reverse Transcription Kit, and thus expressed TCRB transcripts were sequenced. The source is immuneACCESS, and TCRdb retained only in-frame sequences with V and J called. Part of the clones is not carried over; for the studies checked, unresolved V genes explain less than half of this, and the remainder is unexplained. This sample holds around 290,000 clones; about 7.8% were observed only once. Roughly 1% of the sample is taken by the ten largest. The specimen was central memory CD4+ T cells from blood. These receptors were taken from a woman aged 18-35 years in good health.

A few counts support this clone. The chain recombines TRBV10-2 with TRBJ2-3; 8 positions agree with TRBD2. This CDR3 spans 14 amino acids. Germline CDR1 WSHSY, CDR2 SAAADI. Germline trimming cut 9 bases from V and 9 bases from J; bases unmatched to any gene: 14. The CDR3 bases are TGCGCCAGTACCATAGCGGGAAGCGGCATGACGCAGTATTTT. This sequence encodes CASTIAGSGMTQYF.

In this sample, this clone turned up a few times. The chain joins TRBV28 to TRBJ2-3, with a tentative D call TRBD1 (6 bases). Trimming removed 6 bases from V and 0 bases from J, with 10 bases in between. CDR1 is MDHEN and CDR2 is SYDVKM in the germline V gene. The CDR3 extends over 14 amino acids. For the CDR3, the DNA is TGTGCCAGCAGCGGACAGATTAGCACAGATACGCAGTATTTT. The encoded protein is CASSGQISTDTQYF.

In this sample, this clone turned up many times. The rearrangement uses TRBV7-2 and TRBJ2-1; D remains ambiguous. From germline, CDR1 is SGHTA and CDR2 FQGNSA. The CDR3 sequence is 13 residues long. Trimming removed 5 bases at V and 7 bases at J, with 12 bases between. For the CDR3, the DNA is TGTGCCAGCAGCCCTCTCATGGGAAATGAGCAGTTCTTC. Its translation is CASSPLMGNEQFF.

This clone has more than one count but fewer than ten. The sample contains more than one DNA sequence encoding this CDR3. The chain combines TRBV2 with TRBJ1-1, with D uncertain. V was shortened by 7 bases and J by 0 bases, with 3 bases between the two germline ends. From germline, CDR1 is SNHLY and CDR2 FYNNEI. This CDR3 is 11 amino acids long. The CDR3 reads CASMMNTEAFF. The CDR3 coding sequence is TGTGCCAGCATGATGAACACTGAAGCTTTCTTT.

The chain couples TRBV7-9 to TRBJ1-2; D might be TRBD1 (5 bases). The CDR3 runs 15 residues. Germline V gives CDR1 SEHNR, CDR2 FQNEAQ (reference sequence). The V end lost 1 base, the J end lost 7 bases, and 16 bases lay between the germline ends. CDR3: CASSLDPRGLSGYTF. The CDR3 DNA reads as TGTGCCAGCAGCTTAGATCCAAGGGGACTGAGTGGCTACACCTTC.

This chain joins TRBV27 and TRBJ2-7; tentative D call: TRBD1 (6 bases). The germline gives CDR1 MNHEY, CDR2 SMNVEV (reference sequence). The CDR3 has 15 residues. V dropped 6 bases and J dropped 6 bases, with 21 bases sitting between them. The CDR3 is CASSTTSIQGSEQYV. DNA of the CDR3: TGTGCCAGCAGCACGACAAGCATACAGGGAAGCGAGCAGTACGTC.

The chain links TRBV2 to TRBJ2-1; D is ambiguous. This CDR3 has 14 amino acids. Trimming took off 5 bases at V and 0 bases at J, with 8 bases between the two ends. Germline-derived CDR1 and CDR2 are SNHLY and FYNNEI. CDR3: CASSYESSYNEQFF. Here the CDR3 DNA reads TGTGCCAGCAGTTACGAAAGCTCCTACAATGAGCAGTTCTTC.

The V call is TRBV15, the J call TRBJ2-3, with TRBD2 as a possible D gene (6 bases). V lost 0 bases and J 3 bases, leaving 16 bases between the germline ends. There are 17 residues in the CDR3. The germline V gene has CDR1 LNHNV and CDR2 YYDKDF (reference sequence). CDR3 coding DNA: TGTGCCACCAGCAGAGACGTTTTCGGCGGGGAAACAGATACGCAGTATTTT. It specifies CATSRDVFGGETDTQYF.

The chain has TRBV7-9 and TRBJ2-7, with TRBD2 identical over 14 bases. Trimming took 5 bases from V and 3 from J; bases not matched to a gene: 0. The CDR3 sequence is 14 residues long. Germline V gene lookup returns CDR1 SEHNR and CDR2 FQNEAQ (reference sequence). In DNA, the CDR3 is TGTGCCAGCAGCGGACTAGCGGGAGGCTACGAGCAGTACTTC. This encodes CASSGLAGGYEQYF.

This clone was observed at least ten times. The V and J genes are TRBV14 and TRBJ2-7; the D is unclear. V lost 0 bases, J lost 7 bases, and 13 bases lay in between. CDR1 SGHDN and CDR2 FVKESK come from the germline V gene. CDR3 size: 14 residues. As DNA, the CDR3 is TGTGCCAGCAGCCAAGATTATGGGCCAAGGGAGCAGTACGTC. Encoded protein: CASSQDYGPREQYV.

This clone was seen only a few times. The V gene is TRBV7-2, the J gene TRBJ1-1; a weak D match, TRBD1 (5 bases). Germline CDR1 and CDR2: SGHTA and FQGNSA. The CDR3 has 14 residues. V dropped 5 bases and J dropped 5 bases, with 15 bases sitting between them. The CDR3 loop is CASSPREGRTEAFF. In nucleotides, the CDR3 is TGTGCCAGCAGCCCCCGCGAGGGGCGGACTGAAGCTTTCTTT.

This clone appeared a few times. The chain couples TRBV11-3 to TRBJ2-3; D unresolved. CDR3 length equals 15 residues. V shed 3 bases and J shed 0 bases, with 10 bases lying between them. Per germline, CDR1 SGHNT and CDR2 YENEEA. The CDR3 coding sequence is TGTGCCAGCAGCTTGAAATCCCCTAGCACAGATACGCAGTATTTT. Amino acids: CASSLKSPSTDTQYF.

This clone was found a few times. This sequence joins TRBV2 and TRBJ2-7; 8 nucleotides match TRBD2. V shed 6 bases and J 0 bases; nucleotides not matched to a gene: 7. The CDR3 sequence is 15 residues long. The germline V gene encodes CDR1 SNHLY and CDR2 FYNNEI. The CDR3 here is CASRGLAGGSYEQYF. CDR3 nucleotides: TGTGCCAGCAGGGGCCTTGCGGGAGGCTCCTACGAGCAGTACTTC.

This clone has just a few counts. This chain connects TRBV4-3 to TRBJ2-1; D uncertain. The CDR3 has 15 residues. V was cut by 2 bases and J by 0 bases, with 8 bases left in between. Germline CDR1 LGHNA, CDR2 YSLEER. The CDR3 protein is CASSQTVSSYNEQFF. The CDR3 region has the DNA TGCGCCAGCAGCCAAACAGTAAGCTCCTACAATGAGCAGTTCTTC.